This is a list of T cell receptor beta chains from one sample in a study of identical twins. TCRdb reprocessed the 5' RACE reads via MiXCR and lists one record per CDR3 protein. The sample consists of more than 1.5 million distinct CDR3 sequences, around a third of them appearing once. Sequencing used cord blood. These receptors came from a newborn girl in good health. Both conserved end residues are part of each CDR3. The D gene is left open where the match is weak. For some rows the clone size is stated as once, few or many, or as a class when expanded; others skip it.

TRBD1,.,TRBV6-6,14,TRBJ2-7,TGTGCCAGCAGTTACGCCGGACAGGACTACGAGCAGTACTTC,CASSYAGQDYEQYF
.,few,TRBV28,18,TRBJ1-2,TGTGCCAGCAGTTTCCTCCGGGCGGGGGGCGAGGGGGACTATGGCTACACCTTC,CASSFLRAGGEGDYGYTF
TRBD1,few,TRBV19,14,TRBJ1-1,TGTGCCAGTAGAAGGGACAGCTTAAACACTGAAGCTTTCTTT,CASRRDSLNTEAFF
.,.,TRBV20-1,14,TRBJ1-2,TGCAGTGCTATTAGGGGTAGTACTAACTATGGCTACACCTTC,CSAIRGSTNYGYTF
TRBD2,.,TRBV28,15,TRBJ2-7,TGTGCCAGCAGTTCCGGACTAGCGGGAGGGGGTGAGCAGTACTTC,CASSSGLAGGGEQYF
TRBD1,few,TRBV11-2,15,TRBJ2-7,TGTGCCAGCAGCCCACAGCCGACAGGGATCTACGAGCAGTACTTC,CASSPQPTGIYEQYF
.,few,TRBV25-1,16,TRBJ1-5,TGTGCCAGCAGTGAAAGCTGGACCAGGGACGGTCAGCCCCAGCATTTT,CASSESWTRDGQPQHF
TRBD2,.,TRBV11-3,16,TRBJ2-7,TGTGCCAGCAGTTCCTTCGGGACTAGCGGATACAATGAGCAGTACTTC,CASSSFGTSGYNEQYF
TRBD1,.,TRBV7-9,15,TRBJ1-1,TGTGCCAGCAGATCCCGGGACAGGGTTAGAACTGAAGCTTTCTTT,CASRSRDRVRTEAFF
TRBD1,.,TRBV4-2,15,TRBJ1-3,TGTGCCAGCAGCCAGGTACAGGGGACCGGAAGCACCATATATTTT,CASSQVQGTGSTIYF
.,.,TRBV6-5,14,TRBJ2-7,TGTGCCAGCAGCACGACTCTCACAGACTACGAGCAGTACTTC,CASSTTLTDYEQYF
.,.,TRBV4-1,14,TRBJ2-7,TGCGCCAGCAGCCCGATACAGGGGGGGTACGAGCAGTACTTC,CASSPIQGGYEQYF
TRBD1,.,TRBV28,17,TRBJ1-5,TGTGCCAGCGGGGGACAGGGGGCGCTGGGTGGCAATCAGCCCCAGCATTTT,CASGGQGALGGNQPQHF
.,.,TRBV20-1,16,TRBJ1-4,TGCAGTGCTAGGTCGACAGTCCCTCTAACTAATGAAAAACTGTTTTTT,CSARSTVPLTNEKLFF
TRBD2,.,TRBV28,16,TRBJ2-7,TGTGCCAGCAGCCTGCCGGGACTAGGCCCTTACAATGAGCAGTACTTC,CASSLPGLGPYNEQYF
.,many,TRBV5-1,14,TRBJ2-1,TGCGCCAGCAGCTTGGTGGCCGGGGACAATGAGCAGTTCTTC,CASSLVAGDNEQFF
TRBD2,few,TRBV5-1,15,TRBJ2-1,TGCGCCAGCAGCAAGACTAGCGGCTGGGGGAATGAGCAGTTCTTC,CASSKTSGWGNEQFF
TRBD2,.,TRBV7-8,20,TRBJ2-1,TGTGCCAGCAGCCCTGGACTAGCGGGAGCTCACGCCGTAAGTGCCTTAGAGCAGTTCTTC,CASSPGLAGAHAVSALEQFF
.,.,TRBV9,14,TRBJ2-7,TGTGCCAGCAGCGTTGGAGGGTCTGGCTCCGAGCAGTACTTC,CASSVGGSGSEQYF